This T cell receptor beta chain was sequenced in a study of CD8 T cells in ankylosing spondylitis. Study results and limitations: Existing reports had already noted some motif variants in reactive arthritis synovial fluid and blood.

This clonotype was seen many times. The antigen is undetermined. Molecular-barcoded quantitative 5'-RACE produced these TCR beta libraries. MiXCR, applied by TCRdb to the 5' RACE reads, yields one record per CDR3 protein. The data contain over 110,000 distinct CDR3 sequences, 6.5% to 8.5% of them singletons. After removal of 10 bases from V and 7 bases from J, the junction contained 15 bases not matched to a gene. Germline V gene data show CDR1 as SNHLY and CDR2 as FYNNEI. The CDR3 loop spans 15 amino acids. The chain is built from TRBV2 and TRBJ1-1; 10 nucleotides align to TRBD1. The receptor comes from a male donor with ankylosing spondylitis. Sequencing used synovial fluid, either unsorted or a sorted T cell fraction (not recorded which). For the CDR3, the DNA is TGTGCCACCACTCCCCTGACAGGGGGCGAGGGTGAAGCTTTCTTT. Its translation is CATTPLTGGEGEAFF.